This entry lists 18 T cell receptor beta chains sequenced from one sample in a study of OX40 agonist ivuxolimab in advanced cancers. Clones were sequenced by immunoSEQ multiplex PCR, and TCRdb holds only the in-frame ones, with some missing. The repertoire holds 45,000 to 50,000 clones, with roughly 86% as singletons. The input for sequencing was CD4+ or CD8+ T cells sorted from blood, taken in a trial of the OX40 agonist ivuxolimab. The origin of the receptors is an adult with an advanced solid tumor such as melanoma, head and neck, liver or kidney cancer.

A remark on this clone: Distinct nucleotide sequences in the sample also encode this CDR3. CDR3 DNA sequence: TGTGCCAGCAGCAAAACCAGCAGCGCCTACAATGAGCAGTTCTTC. Amino acid sequence: CASSKTSSAYNEQFF. The chain recombines TRBV5-4 with TRBJ2-1, with D unresolved. Germline-derived CDR1 and CDR2 are SGHNT and YYREEE (reference sequence). The CDR3 is 15 residues long. V lost 4 bases to trimming and J lost 2 bases, with 13 bases between them.

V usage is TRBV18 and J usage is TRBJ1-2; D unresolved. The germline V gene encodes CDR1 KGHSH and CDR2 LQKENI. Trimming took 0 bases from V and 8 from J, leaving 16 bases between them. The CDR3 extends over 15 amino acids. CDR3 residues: CASSPPEGWARGYTF. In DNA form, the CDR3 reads TGTGCCAGCTCACCACCAGAAGGGTGGGCAAGGGGCTACACCTTC.

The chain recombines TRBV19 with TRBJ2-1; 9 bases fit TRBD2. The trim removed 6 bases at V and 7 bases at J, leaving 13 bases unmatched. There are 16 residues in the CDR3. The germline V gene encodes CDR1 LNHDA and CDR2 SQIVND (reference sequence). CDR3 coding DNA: TGTGCCAGTAGCCCGTCAAGTCTAGCGGGAAGGAATGAGCAGTTCTTC. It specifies CASSPSSLAGRNEQFF.

CDR3 region: CASSYRVQRASGGRNEQYF. In nucleotides, the CDR3 is TGTGCCAGCAGCTATAGGGTACAAAGGGCTAGCGGGGGCAGGAACGAGCAGTACTTC. V is TRBV7-8 and J is TRBJ2-7; the match to TRBD2 covers 10 bases. Trimming removed 4 bases from V and 5 bases from J; junction bases left unmatched: 20. Germline V CDR1 and CDR2: SGHVS, FQNEAQ. This CDR3 is 19 amino acids long.

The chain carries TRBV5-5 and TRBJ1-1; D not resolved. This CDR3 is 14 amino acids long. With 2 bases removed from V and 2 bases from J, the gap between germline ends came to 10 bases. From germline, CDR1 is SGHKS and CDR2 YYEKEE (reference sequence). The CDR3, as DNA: TGTGCCAGCAGCTTTTGGGGTGGAAACACTGAAGCTTTCTTT. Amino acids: CASSFWGGNTEAFF.

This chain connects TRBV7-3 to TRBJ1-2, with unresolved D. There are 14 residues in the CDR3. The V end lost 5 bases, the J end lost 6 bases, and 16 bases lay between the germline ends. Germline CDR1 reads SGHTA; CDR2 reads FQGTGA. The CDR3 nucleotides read TGTGCCAGCAGCCCGAATTCGGGGATAGATGGCTACACCTTC. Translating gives CASSPNSGIDGYTF. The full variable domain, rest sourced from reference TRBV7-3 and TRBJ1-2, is GAGVSQTPSNKVTEKGKYVELRCDPISGHTALYWYRQSLGQGPEFLIYFQGTGAADDSGLPNDRFFAVRPEGSVSTLKIQRTERGDSAVYLCASSPNSGIDGYTFGSGTRLTVV.

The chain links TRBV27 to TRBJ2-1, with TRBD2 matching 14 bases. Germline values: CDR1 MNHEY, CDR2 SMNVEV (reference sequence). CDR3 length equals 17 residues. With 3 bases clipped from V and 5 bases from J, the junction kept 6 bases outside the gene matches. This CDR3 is CASSFLGTSGSHNEQFF. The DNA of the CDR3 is TGTGCCAGCAGTTTCCTGGGGACTAGCGGGAGCCACAATGAGCAGTTCTTC.

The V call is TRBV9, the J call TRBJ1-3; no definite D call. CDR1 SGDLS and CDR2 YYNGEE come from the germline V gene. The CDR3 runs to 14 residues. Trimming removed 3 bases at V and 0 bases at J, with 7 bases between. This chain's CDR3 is CASSAQVSGNTIYF. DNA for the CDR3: TGTGCCAGCAGCGCCCAAGTCTCTGGAAACACCATATATTTT. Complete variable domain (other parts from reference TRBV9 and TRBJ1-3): DSGVTQTPKHLITATGQRVTLRCSPRSGDLSVYWYQQSLDQGLQFLIQYYNGEERAKGNILERFSAQQFPDLHSELNLSSLELGDSALYFCASSAQVSGNTIYFGEGSWLTVV.

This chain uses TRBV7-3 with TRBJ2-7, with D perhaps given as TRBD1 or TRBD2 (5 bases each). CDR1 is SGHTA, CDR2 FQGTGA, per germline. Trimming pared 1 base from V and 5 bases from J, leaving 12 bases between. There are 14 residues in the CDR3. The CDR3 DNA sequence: TGTGCCAGCAGCTTAAGGGGCAGGGACCACGAGCAGTACTTC. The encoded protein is CASSLRGRDHEQYF.

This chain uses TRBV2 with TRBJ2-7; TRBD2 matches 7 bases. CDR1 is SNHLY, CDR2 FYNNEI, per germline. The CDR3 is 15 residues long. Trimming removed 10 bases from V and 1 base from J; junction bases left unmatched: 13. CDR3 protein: CATNGGGGSSYEQYF. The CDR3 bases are TGTGCCACCAATGGGGGGGGAGGCTCTTCCTACGAGCAGTACTTC.

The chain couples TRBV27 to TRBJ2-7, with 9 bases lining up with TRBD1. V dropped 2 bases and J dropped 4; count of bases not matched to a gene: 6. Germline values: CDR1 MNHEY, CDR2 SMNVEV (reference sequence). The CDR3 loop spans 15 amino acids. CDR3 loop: CASSLIGTGRYEQYF. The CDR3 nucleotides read TGTGCCAGCAGTTTAATCGGGACAGGGAGATACGAGCAGTACTTC.

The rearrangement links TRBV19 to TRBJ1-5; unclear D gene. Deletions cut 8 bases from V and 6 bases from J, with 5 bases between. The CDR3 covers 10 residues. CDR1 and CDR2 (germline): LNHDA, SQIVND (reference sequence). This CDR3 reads CASHTQPQHF. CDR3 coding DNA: TGTGCCAGTCACACTCAGCCCCAGCATTTT.

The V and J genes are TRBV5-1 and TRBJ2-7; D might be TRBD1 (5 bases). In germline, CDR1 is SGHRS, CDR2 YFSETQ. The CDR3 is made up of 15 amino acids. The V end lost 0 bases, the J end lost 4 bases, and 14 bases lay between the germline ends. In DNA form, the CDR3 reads TGCGCCAGCAGCTTGGCCGCCCAGGGTCGGTACGAGCAGTACTTC. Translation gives CASSLAAQGRYEQYF.

The CDR3 bases are TGTGCCAGCAGCTTGACCCCCACAGATACGCAGTATTTT. This encodes CASSLTPTDTQYF. The V and J genes are TRBV7-3 and TRBJ2-3; no definite D call. The germline V gene encodes CDR1 SGHTA and CDR2 FQGTGA. Trimming shortened V by 3 bases and J by 2 bases, and 6 bases separated the two germline ends. This CDR3 is 13 amino acids long.

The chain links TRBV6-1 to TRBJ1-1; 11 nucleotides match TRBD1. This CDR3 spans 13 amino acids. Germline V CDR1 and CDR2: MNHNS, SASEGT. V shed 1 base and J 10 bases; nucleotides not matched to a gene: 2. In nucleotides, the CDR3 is TGTGCCAGCAGTGAAGGGACAGGGGGCTCAGCTTTCTTT. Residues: CASSEGTGGSAFF.

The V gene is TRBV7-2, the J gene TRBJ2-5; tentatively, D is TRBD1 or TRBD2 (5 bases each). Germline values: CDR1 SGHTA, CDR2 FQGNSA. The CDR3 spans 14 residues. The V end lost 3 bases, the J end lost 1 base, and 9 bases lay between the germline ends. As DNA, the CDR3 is TGTGCCAGCAGCTTCCCGGGGCTCCAAGAGACCCAGTACTTC. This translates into CASSFPGLQETQYF.

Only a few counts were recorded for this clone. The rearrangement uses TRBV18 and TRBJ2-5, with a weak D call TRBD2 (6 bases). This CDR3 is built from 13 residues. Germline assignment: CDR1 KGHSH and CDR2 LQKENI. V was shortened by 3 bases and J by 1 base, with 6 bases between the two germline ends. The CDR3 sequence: CASSPGLQETQYF. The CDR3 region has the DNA TGTGCCAGCTCACCGGGACTCCAAGAGACCCAGTACTTC.

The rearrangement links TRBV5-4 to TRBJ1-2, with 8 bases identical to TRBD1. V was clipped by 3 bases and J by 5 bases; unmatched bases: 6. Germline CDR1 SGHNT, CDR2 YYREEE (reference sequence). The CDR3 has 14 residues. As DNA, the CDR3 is TGTGCCAGCAGCTCCCGTGACAGGGGATATGGCTACACCTTC. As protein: CASSSRDRGYGYTF. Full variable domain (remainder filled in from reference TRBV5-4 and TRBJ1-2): ETGVTQSPTHLIKTRGQQVTLRCSSQSGHNTVSWYQQALGQGPQFIFQYYREEENGRGNFPPRFSGLQFPNYSSELNVNALELDDSALYLCASSSRDRGYGYTFGSGTRLTVV.